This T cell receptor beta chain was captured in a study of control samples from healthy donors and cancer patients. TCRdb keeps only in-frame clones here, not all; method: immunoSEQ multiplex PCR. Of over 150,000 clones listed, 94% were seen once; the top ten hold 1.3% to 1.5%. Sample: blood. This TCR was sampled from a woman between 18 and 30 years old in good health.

CDR3 DNA sequence: TGTGCCAGCAGCCTGACACAGGGGCTTGGTGGTCAGCCCCAGCATTTT. Protein sequence: CASSLTQGLGGQPQHF. This sequence joins TRBV13 and TRBJ1-5; TRBD1 agrees at 7 bases. The CDR3 spans 16 residues. Trimming took 5 bases from V and 6 from J; bases not matched to a gene: 13. Per the germline V gene, CDR1 is PRHDT and CDR2 is FYEKMQ (reference sequence).